One T cell receptor (beta chain) is described in this entry. Its antigen is unidentified. CDR3 length: 16 residues. CDR1 is LGHDT, CDR2 YNNKEL, per germline (reference sequence). With V trimmed by 1 base and J by 6 bases, 9 bases remained unmatched. The authors drew about 10 milliliters of peripheral blood from each donor. Primers used in a second PCR of about 6 to 12 cycles were a sample-barcoded 5' primer and a J-beta primer mix. Each of the cDNA molecules was tagged by a template-switch adaptor with 12 random nucleotides. TCRdb fed the 5' RACE reads into MiXCR, producing one record per CDR3 protein. The sample includes 1.5 million to 2 million distinct CDR3 sequences, roughly 28% of them seen just once. This sample stems from a study of blood T cells in healthy people across ages. Findings and limits, study-wide: Strong correlation existed between TCR beta diversity and naive T cell percentage.

The chain links TRBV3-1 to TRBJ2-7; 10 bases are a match to TRBD1. Sequencing input: blood. The receptor was derived from a woman in her twenties or thirties in good health. The CDR3 DNA sequence: TGTGCCAGCAGCCAAGGTCGATCCGGGACAGGGGTCGAGCAGTACTTC. It codes for CASSQGRSGTGVEQYF.